Shown below are 28 T cell receptor beta chains from a single sample sequenced in a study of CD8 T cells in ankylosing spondylitis. In TCRdb, the 5' RACE reads were re-called with MiXCR into one record per CDR3 protein. Of 200,000 to 250,000 distinct CDR3 sequences listed, 20% to 30% are singletons. Sequencing was done on a sample of blood, either unsorted or a sorted T cell fraction (not recorded which). The source of these receptors is a male donor with ankylosing spondylitis or in good health (not recorded which).

The chain employs TRBV18 and TRBJ2-1; a weak D match, TRBD2 (5 bases). The CDR3 runs to 14 residues. V was trimmed by 1 base and J by 8 bases, leaving 12 bases between them. The V gene's germline CDR1 is KGHSH and CDR2 LQKENI. The CDR3 sequence: CASSPLYAGDEQFF. The CDR3 region has the DNA TGTGCCAGCTCACCACTGTATGCCGGGGATGAGCAGTTCTTC.

The rearrangement joins TRBV20-1 to TRBJ2-4; D is ambiguous. Trimming took 1 base from V and 8 from J, leaving 6 bases between them. The CDR3 has 11 residues. Germline values: CDR1 DFQATT, CDR2 SNEGSKA (reference sequence). In nucleotides, the CDR3 is TGCAGTGCTAGAGCCGGAGACATTCAGTACTTC. Translating gives CSARAGDIQYF.

This clonotype was counted ten times or more. This chain uses TRBV20-1 with TRBJ2-2, with TRBD1 matching 7 bases. This CDR3 spans 16 amino acids. Trimming took 1 base from V and 5 from J; bases not matched to a gene: 10. Germline values: CDR1 DFQATT, CDR2 SNEGSKA (reference sequence). CDR3 residues: CSARGEGRGNTGELFF. The CDR3 coding sequence is TGCAGTGCTAGAGGAGAAGGCAGGGGGAATACCGGGGAGCTGTTTTTT.

This clonotype has a handful of counts. With a much larger clone just one base away, this may be a read error. This chain joins TRBV30 and TRBJ2-1, with D unresolved. This CDR3 region has 12 residues. The germline V and J ends were trimmed by 5 bases and 11 bases, with 16 bases remaining between them. CDR1 and CDR2 (germline): GTSNPN, SVGIG (reference sequence). Written as DNA, the CDR3 is TGTGCCTGGCCAAATCTACAGTCGCAGCAGTTCTTC. Translating gives CAWPNLQSQQFF.

The chain employs TRBV12-3 or TRBV12-4 and TRBJ2-7; D perhaps matches TRBD1 (6 bases). The CDR3 contains 14 residues. V lost 5 bases to trimming and J lost 0 bases, with 11 bases between them. CDR3 sequence (DNA): TGTGCCAGCAGTCCTAGGGGGAACTCCTACGAGCAGTACTTC. Its protein product is CASSPRGNSYEQYF.

This clonotype occurred many times. The J gene is TRBJ2-1, the V gene TRBV20-1; D is unclear. Trimming left V 3 bases short and J 0 bases short, with 9 bases between. The CDR3 contains 14 residues. Germline-derived CDR1 and CDR2 are DFQATT and SNEGSKA (reference sequence). CDR3 loop: CSASTGPSYNEQFF. The CDR3 DNA sequence: TGCAGTGCTAGTACCGGACCCTCCTACAATGAGCAGTTCTTC.

This chain connects TRBV7-9 to TRBJ2-1; D unclear. This CDR3 region has 13 residues. Trimming pared 6 bases from V and 6 bases from J, leaving 12 bases between. CDR1 SEHNR and CDR2 FQNEAQ come from the germline V gene (reference sequence). CDR3 amino acids: CASRLTLANEQFF. Written as DNA, the CDR3 is TGTGCCAGCAGATTAACGTTAGCCAATGAGCAGTTCTTC. Complete variable domain (other parts from reference TRBV7-9 and TRBJ2-1): DTGVSQNPRHKITKRGQNVTFRCDPISEHNRLYWYRQTLGQGPEFLTYFQNEAQLEKSRLLSDRFSAERPKGSFSTLEIQRTEQGDSAMYLCASRLTLANEQFFGPGTRLTVL.

This clonotype was counted ten times or more. This chain uses TRBV10-3 with TRBJ1-6; no clear D. The CDR3 spans 17 residues. Trimming removed 4 bases at V and 7 bases at J, with 20 bases between. In germline, CDR1 is ENHRY, CDR2 SYGVKD. This CDR3 is CAISGQAPAGNNSPLHF. The CDR3 DNA is TGTGCCATCAGTGGGCAGGCCCCCGCGGGCAACAATTCACCCCTCCACTTT.

This clonotype has at least ten counts. The chain uses TRBV5-1 and TRBJ2-7, with D possibly TRBD2 on 5 matching bases. The V gene's germline CDR1 is SGHRS and CDR2 YFSETQ. Trimming removed 7 bases at V and 2 bases at J, with 16 bases between. The CDR3 consists of 14 residues. CDR3 in amino acids: CASQASSGPYEQYF. CDR3 nucleotides: TGCGCCAGCCAAGCGTCAAGCGGACCCTACGAGCAGTACTTC.

There are many counts of this clonotype. The genes are TRBV5-1 and TRBJ2-2; D ambiguous. Trimming cost V 4 bases and J 5 bases, with 12 bases left between them. The germline V gene encodes CDR1 SGHRS and CDR2 YFSETQ. This CDR3 has 14 residues. The CDR3 nucleotides read TGCGCCAGCAGCCGCGATTTACGGACCGGGGAGCTGTTTTTT. It specifies CASSRDLRTGELFF.

This clonotype was picked up many times. J is TRBJ2-1 and V is TRBV5-1; TRBD2 aligns across 11 bases. Germline CDR1 and CDR2: SGHRS and YFSETQ. The CDR3 runs to 18 residues. V shed 2 bases, J shed 0 bases, and the junction held 7 bases outside the gene matches. The CDR3 coding sequence is TGCGCCAGCAGCTTCGTAGCGGGAGGGCCTTCCTCCTACAATGAGCAGTTCTTC. Residues: CASSFVAGGPSSYNEQFF.

This clonotype was detected many times. The rearrangement joins TRBV2 to TRBJ1-2; D is uncertain. This CDR3 contains 13 residues. CDR1 SNHLY and CDR2 FYNNEI come from the germline V gene. V dropped 6 bases and J dropped 2 bases, with 10 bases sitting between them. CDR3 region: CASRVLGNYGYTF. For the CDR3, the DNA is TGTGCCAGCAGGGTGTTAGGGAACTATGGCTACACCTTC. Based on the CDR3 plus reference TRBV2 and TRBJ1-2, the full variable domain is EPEVTQTPSHQVTQMGQEVILRCVPISNHLYFYWYRQILGQKVEFLVSFYNNEISEKSEIFDDQFSVERPDGSNFTLKIRSTKLEDSAMYFCASRVLGNYGYTFGSGTRLTVV.

This clonotype appeared many times. This rearrangement joins TRBV20-1 to TRBJ2-3, with a possible D match to TRBD1 (5 bases). This CDR3 has 13 amino acids. V dropped 5 bases and J dropped 0 bases, with 9 bases sitting between them. Germline-derived CDR1 and CDR2 are DFQATT and SNEGSKA (reference sequence). CDR3 loop: CSAGATSTDTQYF. The DNA of the CDR3 is TGCAGTGCTGGGGCTACTAGCACAGATACGCAGTATTTT.

This clonotype was counted ten times or more. The V call is TRBV12-3 or TRBV12-4, the J call TRBJ2-7; D might be TRBD1 (6 bases). This CDR3 comprises 14 residues. Trimming stripped 1 base from V and 1 base from J, with 8 bases between. Here the CDR3 DNA reads TGTGCCAGCAGTTTAGGAGGGGGATCCTACGAGCAGTACTTC. Residues: CASSLGGGSYEQYF.

V usage is TRBV7-2 and J usage is TRBJ2-3; no definite D call. The germline V and J ends were trimmed by 5 bases and 1 base, with 4 bases remaining between them. Germline values: CDR1 SGHTA, CDR2 FQGNSA. The CDR3 length is 12 residues. CDR3 in DNA: TGTGCCAGCAGCGATCGCACAGATACGCAGTATTTT. Amino acid sequence: CASSDRTDTQYF.

This clonotype appeared many times. V gene TRBV9 combines with J gene TRBJ2-5, with D possibly being TRBD2 (6 bases). Trimming cost V 4 bases and J 5 bases, with 18 bases left between them. Germline V CDR1 and CDR2: SGDLS, YYNGEE. The CDR3 covers 15 residues. The CDR3 protein is CASSSRPGDSETQYF. The CDR3 DNA is TGTGCCAGCAGCTCCAGACCGGGGGATTCGGAGACCCAGTACTTC.

The genes are TRBV5-5 and TRBJ2-3; D possibly corresponds to TRBD2 (6 bases). The CDR3 is made up of 17 amino acids. The V and J ends lost 0 bases and 0 bases respectively, with 14 bases between them. The V gene's germline CDR1 is SGHKS and CDR2 YYEKEE (reference sequence). Written as DNA, the CDR3 is TGTGCCAGCAGCTTGGCCTTCGGGCTAGCGAGCACAGATACGCAGTATTTT. It codes for CASSLAFGLASTDTQYF.

This clonotype was found a few times. The J gene is TRBJ2-1, the V gene TRBV20-1; 13 nucleotides agree with TRBD2. CDR3 length: 14 residues. V was pared by 6 bases and J by 4 bases, with 3 bases of the junction left unmatched. The V gene's germline CDR1 is DFQATT and CDR2 SNEGSKA (reference sequence). The CDR3 bases are TGCAGTGCAAAGACTAGCGGGAGGTACAATGAGCAGTTCTTC. Protein: CSAKTSGRYNEQFF.

As for this clonotype: A junction boundary mismatches the germline segment, possibly from a read error. The chain links TRBV5-8 to TRBJ2-1, with a weak D call TRBD2 (5 bases). The length of the CDR3 is 14 residues. Germline loops: CDR1 SGHTS, CDR2 YDEGEE. The CDR3 sequence is CASSSGLIYSEQFF. The CDR3, as DNA: TGTGCCAGCAGCTCCGGACTTATATACAGTGAGCAGTTCTTC.

The chain links TRBV6-5 to TRBJ2-1; D is undetermined. The CDR3 contains 16 residues. Germline V gives CDR1 MNHEY, CDR2 SVGAGI. The V end was cut by 0 bases, the J end by 8 bases, with 17 bases between. The CDR3 region is CASSYSPTLPHDEQFF. CDR3 DNA sequence: TGTGCCAGCAGTTACTCTCCGACCTTGCCCCACGATGAGCAGTTCTTC.

This clonotype has just a few counts. The genes are TRBV29-1 and TRBJ2-1, with 9 bases aligning to TRBD2. This CDR3 is built from 14 residues. The V segment lost 7 bases and the J segment 8 bases; nucleotides outside the gene matches: 12. The germline gives CDR1 SQVTM, CDR2 ANQGSEA. CDR3 sequence: CSGVGSGSFDEQFF. The CDR3 DNA is TGCAGCGGGGTGGGTAGCGGGAGTTTCGATGAGCAGTTCTTC.

The sample holds many counts of this clonotype. V is TRBV5-5 and J is TRBJ2-1; 12 nucleotides agree with TRBD1. CDR1 SGHKS and CDR2 YYEKEE come from the germline V gene (reference sequence). The length of the CDR3 is 17 residues. With 3 bases clipped from V and 8 bases from J, the junction kept 12 bases outside the gene matches. CDR3 coding DNA: TGTGCCAGCAGCTCGTCCCGGGACAGGGGGCGCAGCCATGAGCAGTTCTTC. It yields the protein CASSSSRDRGRSHEQFF.

This clonotype has only a few counts. The CDR3 sequence is CASSLVGENYEQYF. CDR3 DNA: TGTGCCAGCAGTTTAGTCGGGGAGAACTACGAGCAGTACTTC. J is TRBJ2-7 and V is TRBV12-3 or TRBV12-4; maybe TRBD2 (5 bases). Between the trimmed V and J ends, which lost 1 base and 3 bases, there was a span of 10 bases. This CDR3 has 14 amino acids.

This chain joins TRBV7-9 and TRBJ2-1; 14 bases match TRBD2. Trimming cost V 5 bases and J 1 base; bases outside gene matches: 1. CDR1 and CDR2 from the germline V gene are SEHNR and FQNEAQ (reference sequence). CDR3 length: 16 amino acids. Here the CDR3 reads CASSRTSGRSYNEQFF. The CDR3 nucleotides read TGTGCCAGCAGCCGGACTAGCGGGAGGTCCTACAATGAGCAGTTCTTC.

This clonotype appeared many times. The chain uses TRBV7-3 and TRBJ1-1; no clear D gene. The germline V gene encodes CDR1 SGHTA and CDR2 FQGTGA. V was cut by 6 bases and J by 4 bases, with 15 bases left in between. The CDR3 totals 14 residues. CDR3 protein: CASSFQRSGTEAFF. DNA for the CDR3: TGTGCCAGCAGTTTTCAGCGATCCGGCACTGAAGCTTTCTTT.

The table lists this clonotype with a few counts. V is TRBV10-3 and J is TRBJ1-1; D is possibly TRBD1 (5 bases). This CDR3 has 13 residues. The V gene's germline CDR1 is ENHRY and CDR2 SYGVKD. With 2 bases removed from V and 7 bases from J, the gap between germline ends came to 11 bases. CDR3 sequence: CAISELRGREAFF. CDR3 nucleotide sequence: TGTGCCATCAGTGAGCTTCGGGGCCGTGAAGCTTTCTTT.

This clonotype was observed many times. The genes are TRBV19 and TRBJ2-2; D unresolved. Germline V gene lookup returns CDR1 LNHDA and CDR2 SQIVND (reference sequence). This CDR3 spans 12 amino acids. V shed 3 bases and J shed 6 bases, with 5 bases lying between them. The CDR3 nucleotides are TGTGCCAGTAGTATTCCTCCCGGGGAGCTGTTTTTT. This gives the protein CASSIPPGELFF.

J is TRBJ1-5 and V is TRBV28; 9 positions match TRBD1. The CDR3 totals 16 residues. Germline V gene lookup returns CDR1 MDHEN and CDR2 SYDVKM. The trim removed 5 bases at V and 1 base at J, leaving 6 bases unmatched. CDR3 sequence: CASSPPGQGSNQPQHF. The CDR3 DNA sequence: TGTGCCAGCAGTCCCCCGGGACAGGGAAGCAATCAGCCCCAGCATTTT. Variable domain in full (rest from reference TRBV28 and TRBJ1-5): DVKVTQSSRYLVKRTGEKVFLECVQDMDHENMFWYRQDPGLGLRLIYFSYDVKMKEKGDIPEGYSVSREKKERFSLILESASTNQTSMYLCASSPPGQGSNQPQHFGDGTRLSIL.